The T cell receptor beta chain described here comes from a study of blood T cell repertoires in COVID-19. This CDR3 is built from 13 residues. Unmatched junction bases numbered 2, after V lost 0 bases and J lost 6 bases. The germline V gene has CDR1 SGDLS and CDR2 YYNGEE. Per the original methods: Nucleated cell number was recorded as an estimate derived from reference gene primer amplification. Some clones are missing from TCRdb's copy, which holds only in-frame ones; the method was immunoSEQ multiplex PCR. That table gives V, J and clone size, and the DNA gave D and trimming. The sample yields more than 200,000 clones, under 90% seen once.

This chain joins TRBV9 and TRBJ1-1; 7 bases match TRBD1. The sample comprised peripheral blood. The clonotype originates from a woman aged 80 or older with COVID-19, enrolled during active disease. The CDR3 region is CASSVGQGAEAFF. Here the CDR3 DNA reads TGTGCCAGCAGCGTAGGACAGGGTGCTGAAGCTTTCTTT.